Listed below are T cell receptor beta chains from one sample, sequenced in a study of blood T cell repertoires in COVID-19. Assay: immunoSEQ multiplex PCR; the TCRdb copy retains only in-frame clones and omits some. Here the sample spans 400,000 to 450,000 clones, less than 95% being singletons. The sample was PBMCs or T cells enriched from blood (not recorded which). These receptors all stem from a man between 18 and 29 years old who had recovered from COVID-19. CDR3s include the opening cysteine and the closing phenylalanine or tryptophan. Some rows have no size entry. The others give once, few or many, or a class for an expanded clone.

TRBV2	.	TRBJ2-1	CASSELAGEYNEQFF
TRBV5-1	.	TRBJ1-4	CASSFLQSNEKLFF
TRBV12-3/TRBV12-4	.	TRBJ1-2	CASSFGANYGYTF
TRBV4-1	.	TRBJ2-7	CASSQAPGQTSYEQYF
TRBV7-8	.	TRBJ1-2	CASSLVDRDYGYTF
TRBV23-1	once	TRBJ1-5	CASSQCDHRGGTGNFQPQHF
TRBV3-1/TRBV3-2	.	TRBJ2-2	CASSHKIGITGELFF
TRBV19	.	TRBJ1-2	CATRGDRGEKMEGRIYGYTF
TRBV15	.	TRBJ2-3	CATSRDNSGADTQYF
TRBV7-9	.	TRBJ2-3	CASSLASTVITDTQYF
TRBV6-1	.	TRBJ2-7	CASSESISLSSYEQYF
TRBV9	.	TRBJ1-2	CASSGYRGDGYTF
TRBV6-6	.	TRBJ2-1	CASSPGGLYNEQFF
TRBV7-2	.	TRBJ2-1	CASSLSWDRDYNEQFF
TRBV5-1	.	TRBJ2-1	CASSLSTPYNEQFF
TRBV5-1	few	TRBJ1-6	CASSPNTLGAEYNSPLHF
TRBV6-5	.	TRBJ2-1	CATQRTSYNEQFF
TRBV7-9	.	TRBJ1-4	CASSPTANEKLFF
TRBV9	.	TRBJ1-1	CASSSGGGDTEAFF
TRBV14	.	TRBJ1-2	CASSFGLGGWGYTF
TRBV24-1	.	TRBJ2-5	CATSERGETQYF
TRBV2	.	TRBJ2-1	CASSEGRSNYNEQFF
TRBV20-1	once	TRBJ2-1	CSASSGTSANEQFF
TRBV5-6	few	TRBJ1-1	CASSRAPQGATEAFF
TRBV10-3	.	TRBJ1-1	CAISPDRYTEAFF
TRBV7-2	.	TRBJ2-5	CASSLSSGQETQYF
TRBV2	.	TRBJ2-5	CASNPREVPGETQYF
TRBV7-8	.	TRBJ2-2	CASSFTPRAGGLNTGELFF
TRBV7-9	.	TRBJ1-1	CASSLSYGDSAGAFF
TRBV18	.	TRBJ1-2	CASSWTAYGYTF
TRBV19	.	TRBJ1-5	CASSIAYRGARRSNQPQHF
TRBV12-3/TRBV12-4	.	TRBJ1-3	CASRDRGNTIYF
TRBV2	.	TRBJ1-1	CASRDRGSMNTEAFF
TRBV6-5	.	TRBJ1-5	CASSRGQGDQPQHF
TRBV19	.	TRBJ1-5	CASHNGDGWNNQPQHF
TRBV7-8	.	TRBJ2-3	CASSLAGGADTQYF
TRBV28	.	TRBJ1-2	CASSLFHPGQGDGYTF